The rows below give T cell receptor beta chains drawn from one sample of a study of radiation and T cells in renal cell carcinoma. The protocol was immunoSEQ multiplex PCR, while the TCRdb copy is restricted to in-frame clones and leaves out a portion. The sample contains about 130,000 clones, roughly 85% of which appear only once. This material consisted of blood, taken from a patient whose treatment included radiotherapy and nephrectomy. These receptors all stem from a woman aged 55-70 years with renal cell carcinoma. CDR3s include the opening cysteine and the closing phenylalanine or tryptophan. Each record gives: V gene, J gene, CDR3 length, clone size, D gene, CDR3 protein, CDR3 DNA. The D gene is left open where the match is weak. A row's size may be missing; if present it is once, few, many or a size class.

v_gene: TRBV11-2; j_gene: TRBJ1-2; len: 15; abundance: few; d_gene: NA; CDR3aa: CASSLEAQIGYGYTF; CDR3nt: TGTGCCAGCAGCTTAGAAGCTCAAATCGGCTATGGCTACACCTTC
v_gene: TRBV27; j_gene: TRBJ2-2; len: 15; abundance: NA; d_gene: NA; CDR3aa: CASSFQGVATGELFF; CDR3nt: TGTGCCAGCAGTTTCCAGGGTGTTGCCACCGGGGAGCTGTTTTTT
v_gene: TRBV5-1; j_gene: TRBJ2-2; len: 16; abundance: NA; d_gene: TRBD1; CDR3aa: CASSPQGNLNTGELFF; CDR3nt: TGCGCCAGCAGCCCACAGGGGAACCTGAACACCGGGGAGCTGTTTTTT
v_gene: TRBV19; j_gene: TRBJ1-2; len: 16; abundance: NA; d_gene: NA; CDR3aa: CASSPQPSLTINGYTF; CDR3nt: TGTGCCAGTAGTCCTCAGCCGTCCCTGACTATTAATGGCTACACCTTC
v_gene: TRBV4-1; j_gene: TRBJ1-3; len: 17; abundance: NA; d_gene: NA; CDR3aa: CASSQAGQTLSGNTIYF; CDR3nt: TGCGCCAGCAGCCAAGCGGGGCAGACCCTCTCTGGAAACACCATATATTTT
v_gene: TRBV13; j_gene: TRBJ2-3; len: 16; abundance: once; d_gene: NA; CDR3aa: CASSSPTSRSTDTQYF; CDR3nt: TGTGCCAGCAGCTCCCCCACTAGCCGGTCCACAGATACGCAGTATTTT
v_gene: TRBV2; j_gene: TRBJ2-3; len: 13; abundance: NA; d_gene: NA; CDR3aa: CASSKGGTDTQYF; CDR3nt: TGTGCCAGCAGTAAGGGGGGCACAGATACGCAGTATTTT
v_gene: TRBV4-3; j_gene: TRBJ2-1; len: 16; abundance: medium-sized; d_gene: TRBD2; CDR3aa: CASSQGTSGEYNEQFF; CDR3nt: TGCGCCAGCAGCCAAGGGACTAGCGGGGAATACAATGAGCAGTTCTTC
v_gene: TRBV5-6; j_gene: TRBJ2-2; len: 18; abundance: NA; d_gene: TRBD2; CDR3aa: CASSPLAGGPSSDGELFF; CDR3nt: TGTGCCAGCAGCCCTCTAGCGGGGGGGCCGAGCAGTGACGGGGAGCTGTTTTTT
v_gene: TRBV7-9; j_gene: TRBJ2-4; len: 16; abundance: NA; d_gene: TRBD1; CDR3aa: CASSLDFPGQGGIQYF; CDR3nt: TGTGCCAGCAGCTTAGATTTTCCGGGACAGGGAGGCATTCAGTACTTC
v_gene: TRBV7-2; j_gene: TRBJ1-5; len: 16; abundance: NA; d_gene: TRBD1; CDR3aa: CASSLAAGGYNQPQHF; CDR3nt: TGTGCCAGCAGCCTTGCGGCAGGGGGATACAATCAGCCCCAGCATTTT
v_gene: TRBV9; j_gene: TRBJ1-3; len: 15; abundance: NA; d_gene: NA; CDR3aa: CASSLAGSSGNTIYF; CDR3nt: TGTGCCAGCAGCCTAGCGGGATCGAGTGGAAACACCATATATTTT
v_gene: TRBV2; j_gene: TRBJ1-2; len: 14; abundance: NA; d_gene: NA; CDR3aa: CASSFDRRASPYTF; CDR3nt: TGTGCCAGCAGCTTTGACAGGCGAGCGTCACCCTACACCTTC
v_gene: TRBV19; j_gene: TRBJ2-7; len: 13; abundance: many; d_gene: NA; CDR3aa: CASSMNPYYEQYF; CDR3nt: TGTGCCAGTAGTATGAATCCGTACTACGAGCAGTACTTC
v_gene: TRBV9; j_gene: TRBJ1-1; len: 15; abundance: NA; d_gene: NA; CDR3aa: CASSVTPLGGTEAFF; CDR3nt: TGTGCCAGCAGCGTCACACCACTCGGGGGAACTGAAGCTTTCTTT
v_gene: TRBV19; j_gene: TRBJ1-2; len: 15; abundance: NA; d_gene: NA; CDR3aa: CASSRGMTSGYGYTF; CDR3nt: TGTGCCAGTAGTAGGGGAATGACTTCAGGCTATGGCTACACCTTC
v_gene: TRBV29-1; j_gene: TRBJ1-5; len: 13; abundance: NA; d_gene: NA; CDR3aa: CSVQGSLNQPQHF; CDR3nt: TGCAGCGTTCAAGGCAGTCTCAATCAGCCCCAGCATTTT
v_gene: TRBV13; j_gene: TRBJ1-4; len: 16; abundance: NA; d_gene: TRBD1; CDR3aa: CASSFTAGGRREKLFF; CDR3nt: TGTGCCAGCAGCTTTACGGCAGGGGGCAGGAGGGAAAAACTGTTTTTT
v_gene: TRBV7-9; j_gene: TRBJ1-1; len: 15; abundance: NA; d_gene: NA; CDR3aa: CASSLGAFMNTEAFF; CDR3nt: TGTGCCAGCAGCTTGGGGGCCTTTATGAACACTGAAGCTTTCTTT
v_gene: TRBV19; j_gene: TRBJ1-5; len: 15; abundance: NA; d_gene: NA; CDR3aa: CASSRGGDGNQPQHF; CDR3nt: TGTGCCAGTAGTCGGGGGGGCGATGGAAATCAGCCCCAGCATTTT